Reported below is one T cell receptor beta chain. The specificity of this receptor is unknown. It has no much larger one-base neighbor in the sample; base qualities were not kept. The treatment or condition label, read with the paper, signifies: some 19 received Ad26.COV2.S at low or high dose, single or two shots; about 5 received placebo; per-sample allocation not given. For vaccine and placebo recipients, repertoires were sequenced using samples collected on day 63 after the first injection. Cohort 1b enrolled 25 to 30 adults aged 18-55 years at a single site in Boston, USA, between 29 July and 7 August 2020. As a vaccine, Ad26.COV2.S was a replication-incompetent adenovirus type 26 vector that expressed a prefusion-stabilized SARS-CoV-2 spike protein derived from the original Wuhan strain. This sample stems from a study of Ad26.COV2.S vaccination and SARS-CoV-2 variants (dated by TCRdb to the early 2020s). The study in broad terms: Vaccine-arm donors were drawn from COV1001, a multicentre, randomized, double-blind, placebo-controlled phase I-IIa trial of Ad26.COV2.S in healthy adults. Ad26.COV2.S was given intramuscularly at 5x10^10 or 1x10^11 viral particles, as a single shot or as two shots 56 days apart. Trial participants were randomized into five groups of five: low-dose or high-dose Ad26.COV2.S given once or twice, or placebo on both occasions. The TCR-sequenced set comprised around 30 samples: around 20 Ad26.COV2.S vaccine recipients, 5 placebo recipients and 8 SARS-CoV-2 convalescent individuals. Investigators remained blinded to trial group allocation during experiments and outcome assessment. TCRbeta repertoire sequencing served as the tool for gauging how specific and how broad the SARS-CoV-2-reactive T cell receptors were following Ad26.COV2.S vaccination. The paper's findings and limits, for the study overall: Vaccine and placebo recipients had similar non-spike TCR breadth, a finding consistent with the vaccine containing only spike. Comparing responses between vaccine doses or regimens was not something the study was powered to do. According to the authors, total T cell responses may have been underestimated by the TCR breadth and depth analyses. After vaccination, spike-specific CD8+ and CD4+ T cell responses were reported to show substantial breadth. Ad26.COV2.S recipients had higher spike-specific TCR breadth than placebo recipients (P = 0.0014).

Trimming at the junction amounts to 0 bases on V and 5 bases on J, and the germline ends lie 23 bases apart. According to the germline V gene, CDR1 reads SGHRS and CDR2 reads YFSETQ. From the cysteine through the phenylalanine, the CDR3 covers 18 amino acids. Left in the record is the CDR3 DNA by itself, 54 bases read in frame from the first base. The immunoSEQ Assay was the method used to sequence TCRbeta CDR3 regions. After extraction, genomic DNA underwent amplification by bias-controlled multiplex PCR, followed by high-throughput sequencing. On the authors' methods: Collapsing and filtering of sequences were performed to quantify the absolute abundance of each unique TCRbeta CDR3 region. T cell fraction was estimated by normalizing TCRbeta template counts to usable DNA, with usable DNA measured through amplification of reference genes found in all nucleated cells. Repertoire TCRs were annotated as SARS-CoV-2-specific by exact matching of V gene, CDR3 amino acid sequence and J gene to a known reactive TCR set. The reference SARS-CoV-2 TCR set came from MIRA and was filtered for enrichment in COVID-19-positive ImmuneCODE repertoires, removing public or cross-reactive TCRs. Using the MIRA antigens, annotated TCRs were further analysed by specific ORF or by position within an ORF. Breadth was defined as annotated unique rearrangements over total unique productive rearrangements; depth was the summed frequency of those rearrangements. Two-sided Wilcoxon rank-sum tests were applied when comparing TCR breadth between groups. TCRdb provides this immuneACCESS table in a form limited to in-frame rearrangements. Some clones are lacking; in checked studies, under half of them reflect an unresolved V gene, and why the rest are absent is not known. V and J calls and clone size follow that table, whereas D and trimming were derived from the DNA. The sample table records some 340,000 clones; about 86% of these occur just once. 1.9% of the sample is taken by the ten largest.

In this chain, TRBV5-1 is recombined with TRBJ2-5; the D gene is perhaps TRBD2, from 6 matching bases. The clonotype was recovered from a person aged 18-60 years who received the Ad26.COV2.S COVID-19 vaccine or a placebo. The starting material was peripheral blood, obtained in a trial of Ad26.COV2.S vaccine versus placebo. The CDR3 protein: CASSLDLVAAPSPETQYF. Here is the DNA: TGCGCCAGCAGCTTGGATCTGGTAGCGGCGCCTAGTCCGGAGACCCAGTACTTC.